This T cell receptor beta chain was recovered during a study of shared T cell receptors in the human thymus (dated by TCRdb to the early 2020s). For context, the study as a whole: The study investigated the way shared, self-reactive T-cell receptor alpha chains are produced in the human thymus.

Library creation used the immunoSEQ multiplex PCR assay. The clones in this table, taken by TCRdb from immuneACCESS, are in-frame only. Not every clone is retained; where verified, under half of the shortfall comes from an unresolved V gene, and the cause of the rest is unknown. Present in this sample are 720,000 or so clones, 75% to 90% of which were seen just once. Roughly 0.01% of the sample belongs to the ten largest clones. As regards this clone: Its antigen is still unknown. Base quality data are lacking; no much larger clone is found one base away.

Based on the germline V gene (reference sequence), the CDR1 and CDR2 sequences are SEHNR and FQNEAQ. The CDR3, cysteine through phenylalanine, is 18 amino acids long. Only the CDR3 DNA stays, 54 bases, in frame from base 1. V is cut back by 5 bases and J by 2 bases, with 16 bases in the junction unmatched. These same records also appear under a second study, on human thymus T cells. That second report states: The donors were immunologically healthy infants in Finland who had open corrective cardiac surgery for congenital heart defects. Thymus tissue was obtained as surgical resects removed during corrective cardiac surgery. Usage of V and J gene segments appeared to be biased in both the thymic and the peripheral blood repertoires. The related research found that thymic TCR repertoires overlapped highly between unrelated individuals. The study used roughly 8 infant thymus samples plus four related peripheral blood samples to characterize TCR alpha and beta repertoires. The infant donors were roughly 7 to 250 days old, and the cohort included several males and two females. Thymocytes were mechanically released from the tissue and were stored as pellets of roughly 10-34 million cells at -70 degrees C. A QIAsymphony instrument was used to extract genomic DNA from frozen cell pellets. Using the immunoSEQ multiplex PCR assay, the TCRB and TCRAD loci were amplified from a standardized quantity of quality-controlled genomic DNA. The V(D)J region was spanned by amplicons of a length sufficient to cover the CDR3 and to identify V and J genes. Amplicon sequencing was performed on an Illumina platform through the commercial immunoSEQ service. Primer bias and sequencing errors were corrected as previously described, and TCRAD and TCRB were defined on the basis of the IMGT database. The repertoires were analysed using immunoSEQ Analyzer 3.0 and VDJTools for basic statistics, V/J segment usage, diversity estimates, rarefaction and pairwise overlap. Diversity was estimated with Chao1, ChaoE, Efron-Thisted, Shannon and inverse Simpson indices, and also on datasets down-sampled to the smallest sample. For repertoire overlap, CDR3 nucleotide sequence, V gene and J gene had to match strictly, and clustering was done by Jaccard-based multidimensional scaling. On average, thymus samples gave about 810,000 unique TCRB clonotypes, whereas blood samples gave 75,000 to 95,000.

The rearrangement joined TRBV7-9 to TRBJ2-5; TRBD2 matches 8 bases in the middle. The receptor comes from a girl under three years old with a congenital heart defect. Donor details come from another sample of the same person, matched by shared clones. The sequenced sample consisted of thymocytes. The encoded CDR3 is CASSPRPGTRGEQETQYF. The nucleotide sequence reads TGTGCCAGCAGCCCACGGCCGGGGACTAGAGGGGAACAAGAGACCCAGTACTTC.